This note documents a single T cell receptor (beta chain) sequence. This entry belongs to a study of T cell changes during pregnancy in multiple sclerosis. This CDR3 has 22 amino acids. From germline, CDR1 is LGHNA and CDR2 YSLEER. J lost 0 bases, V lost 1 base, and 17 bases had no gene match. Produced via immunoSEQ multiplex PCR; TCRdb's table is partial and in-frame only. The table has 68,000 or so clones, 92% seen once. The sequences come from peripheral blood, collected in the second trimester of pregnancy. This sequence was found in a female donor in good health, enrolled as a control in a pregnancy study. This rearrangement joins TRBV4-3 to TRBJ2-1, with 11 bases lining up with TRBD2. CDR3 coding DNA: TGCGCCAGCAGCCAAGGGGGCGTCGTAACTAGCGGGAGCGCGAGCTCCTACAATGAGCAGTTCTTC. It specifies CASSQGGVVTSGSASSYNEQFF.